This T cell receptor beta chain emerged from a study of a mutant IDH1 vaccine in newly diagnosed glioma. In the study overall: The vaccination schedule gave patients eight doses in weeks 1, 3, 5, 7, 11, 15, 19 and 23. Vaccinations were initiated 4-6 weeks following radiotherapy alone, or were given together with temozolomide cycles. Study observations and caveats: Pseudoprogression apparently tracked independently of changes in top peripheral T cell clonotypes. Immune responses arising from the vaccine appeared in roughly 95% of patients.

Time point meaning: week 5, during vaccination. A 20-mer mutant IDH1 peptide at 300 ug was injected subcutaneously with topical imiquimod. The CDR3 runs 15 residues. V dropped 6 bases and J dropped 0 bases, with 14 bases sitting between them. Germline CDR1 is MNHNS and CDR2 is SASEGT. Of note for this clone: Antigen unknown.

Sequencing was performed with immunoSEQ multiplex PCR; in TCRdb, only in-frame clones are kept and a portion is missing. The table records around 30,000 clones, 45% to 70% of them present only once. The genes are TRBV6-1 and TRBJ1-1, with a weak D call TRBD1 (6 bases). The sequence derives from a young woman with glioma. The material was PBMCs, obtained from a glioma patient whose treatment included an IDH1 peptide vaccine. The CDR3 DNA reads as TGTGCCAGCAGCGTAACAGGGACGGTGAACACTGAAGCTTTCTTT. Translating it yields CASSVTGTVNTEAFF.